Below are 28 T cell receptor beta chains sequenced from a single sample in a study of T-cell memory formation after mild COVID-19. TCRdb fed the 5' RACE reads into MiXCR, producing one record per CDR3 protein. The repertoire has about 470,000 distinct CDR3 sequences, around 27% of them found once; the top ten carry about an eighth. The sample consisted of PBMCs or a T cell subset sorted from them (not recorded which). The receptors come from an adult woman who had mild COVID-19 (a few samples of this study predate the infection). Cell type and time point are not known.

The V gene is TRBV20-1, the J gene TRBJ2-1; no reliable D call. CDR1 is DFQATT, CDR2 SNEGSKA, per germline (reference sequence). CDR3 length: 13 amino acids. Trimming pared 1 base from V and 6 bases from J, leaving 10 bases between. The CDR3 loop is CSARVSAPNEQFF. The CDR3 DNA follows: TGCAGTGCTAGAGTGTCGGCACCCAATGAGCAGTTCTTC.

This clonotype was detected a few times. The chain carries TRBV2 and TRBJ1-3; 11 bases are shared with TRBD1. The V and J ends lost 4 bases and 1 base, in that order; junction bases with no gene match: 3. Germline CDR1 is SNHLY and CDR2 is FYNNEI. The CDR3 length is 16 residues. The DNA of the CDR3 is TGTGCCAGCAGTGTTGGACAGGGGGCTTCTGGAAACACCATATATTTT. Translated, it gives CASSVGQGASGNTIYF.

The chain has TRBV7-8 and TRBJ2-5; D unclear. The CDR3 contains 15 residues. The germline CDR1 and CDR2 sequences are SGHVS and FQNEAQ. Trimming shortened V by 5 bases and J by 5 bases, and 18 bases separated the two germline ends. The CDR3 region has the DNA TGTGCCAGCAGCCCAATTCCGGTGGGATGGGAGACCCAGTACTTC. Amino acid sequence: CASSPIPVGWETQYF.

This chain connects TRBV18 to TRBJ1-3; possible D gene TRBD1, 5 bases. V was clipped by 1 base and J by 0 bases, with 13 bases between them. This CDR3 region has 17 residues. Germline assignment: CDR1 KGHSH and CDR2 LQKENI. The CDR3: CASSPLATGTSGNTIYF. In DNA form, the CDR3 reads TGTGCCAGCTCACCACTCGCAACGGGGACCTCTGGAAACACCATATATTTT.

This clonotype appeared a few times. The chain is built from TRBV7-9 and TRBJ2-7; 9 bases are a match to TRBD2. The ends lost 3 bases at V and 2 bases at J; junction bases unmatched: 11. Germline CDR1 and CDR2: SEHNR and FQNEAQ (reference sequence). CDR3 length equals 17 residues. CDR3: CASSFRVASGNPYEQYF. For the CDR3, the DNA is TGTGCCAGCAGCTTCAGGGTGGCTAGCGGGAATCCCTACGAGCAGTACTTC.

The rearrangement joins TRBV28 to TRBJ1-1; 9 positions agree with TRBD1. V lost 4 bases to trimming and J lost 7 bases; unmatched junction nucleotides: 7. The CDR3 has 14 amino acids. The germline gives CDR1 MDHEN, CDR2 SYDVKM. The chain's CDR3 is CASSSRTGEIEAFF. DNA of the CDR3: TGTGCCAGCAGTTCCCGGACAGGGGAAATTGAAGCTTTCTTT.

The CDR3 sequence: CASSLGVSSNYGYTF. In DNA, the CDR3 is TGTGCCAGCAGCTTAGGAGTGTCGTCTAACTATGGCTACACCTTC. The chain is built from TRBV7-2 and TRBJ1-2; D gene uncertain. With 1 base removed from V and 0 bases from J, the gap between germline ends came to 9 bases. This CDR3 spans 15 amino acids. Germline V lookup: CDR1 SGHTA, CDR2 FQGNSA.

This clonotype has a handful of counts. CDR3 sequence: CAWSGDRGFEQFF. CDR3 coding DNA: TGTGCCTGGAGTGGAGACAGGGGTTTCGAGCAGTTCTTC. J is TRBJ2-1 and V is TRBV30; the match to TRBD1 covers 8 bases. Trimming removed 1 base from V and 10 bases from J; junction bases left unmatched: 6. In germline, CDR1 is GTSNPN, CDR2 SVGIG (reference sequence). The CDR3 runs 13 residues.

J is TRBJ2-3 and V is TRBV7-2, with 7 bases matching TRBD2. Germline-derived CDR1 and CDR2 are SGHTA and FQGNSA. This CDR3 is built from 16 residues. The V gene end was trimmed by 1 base and the J gene end by 2 bases; junction bases not matched to a gene: 6. The chain's CDR3 is CASSLGSGITTDTQYF. Here the CDR3 DNA reads TGTGCCAGCAGCTTAGGGAGCGGGATTACCACAGATACGCAGTATTTT. Drawing the rest from reference TRBV7-2 and TRBJ2-3, the complete variable domain is GAGVSQSPSNKVTEKGKDVELRCDPISGHTALYWYRQSLGQGLEFLIYFQGNSAPDKSGLPSDRFSAERTGGSVSTLTIQRTQQEDSAVYLCASSLGSGITTDTQYFGPGTRLTVL.

This chain uses TRBV15 with TRBJ1-5; 7 bases map to TRBD1. CDR1 and CDR2 from the germline V gene are LNHNV and YYDKDF (reference sequence). J lost 3 bases, V lost 3 bases, and 2 bases had no gene match. This CDR3 spans 14 amino acids. The CDR3 nucleotides are TGTGCCACCAGCAGTACAGGGGACAATCAGCCCCAGCATTTT. Translation: CATSSTGDNQPQHF. Combining the CDR3 with reference TRBV15 and TRBJ1-5 gives the whole variable domain DAMVIQNPRYQVTQFGKPVTLSCSQTLNHNVMYWYQQKSSQAPKLLFHYYDKDFNNEADTPDNFQSRRPNTSFCFLDIRSPGLGDTAMYLCATSSTGDNQPQHFGDGTRLSIL.

This clonotype came up a few times. This chain joins TRBV5-1 and TRBJ2-5; 7 bases line up with TRBD1. CDR3 length: 15 amino acids. From germline, CDR1 is SGHRS and CDR2 YFSETQ. With V trimmed by 4 bases and J by 2 bases, 8 bases remained unmatched. The CDR3 DNA sequence: TGCGCCAGCAGCCCGTCCGGGACAGCTCAAGAGACCCAGTACTTC. Protein sequence: CASSPSGTAQETQYF. Based on the CDR3 plus reference TRBV5-1 and TRBJ2-5, the full variable domain is KAGVTQTPRYLIKTRGQQVTLSCSPISGHRSVSWYQQTPGQGLQFLFEYFSETQRNKGNFPGRFSGRQFSNSRSEMNVSTLELGDSALYLCASSPSGTAQETQYFGPGTRLLVL.

V usage is TRBV24-1 and J usage is TRBJ2-1, with 11 nucleotides matching TRBD2. This CDR3 has 17 residues. Germline loops: CDR1 KGHDR, CDR2 SFDVKD. Trimming removed 3 bases from V and 6 bases from J; junction bases left unmatched: 9. The CDR3 sequence: CATSDPPVAGGFNEQFF. The CDR3, as DNA: TGTGCCACCAGTGATCCCCCAGTAGCGGGGGGGTTCAATGAGCAGTTCTTC.

The chain recombines TRBV15 with TRBJ2-3; tentative D call: TRBD2 (6 bases). CDR3 length: 15 amino acids. Germline V gene lookup returns CDR1 LNHNV and CDR2 YYDKDF (reference sequence). The ends were cut back, 8 bases at V and 2 bases at J, with 17 bases in the middle. CDR3 protein: CATSRGGGTTDTQYF. Here the CDR3 DNA reads TGTGCCACCTCTCGCGGTGGGGGGACCACAGATACGCAGTATTTT.

V gene TRBV7-9 combines with J gene TRBJ2-5, with D possibly matching TRBD1 (5 bases). Germline assignment: CDR1 SEHNR and CDR2 FQNEAQ (reference sequence). V lost 5 bases, J lost 1 base, and 11 bases lay in between. CDR3 length: 14 amino acids. In DNA, the CDR3 is TGTGCCAGCAGCCCAGGGATTACCCAAGAGACCCAGTACTTC. It yields the protein CASSPGITQETQYF.

This clonotype came up a few times. CDR3 sequence (DNA): TGCAGCGTCGAACCTGCAGGGTACCAAGAGACCCAGTACTTC. Translated: CSVEPAGYQETQYF. The chain has TRBV29-1 and TRBJ2-5; weak D call: TRBD1 (5 bases). Germline V gene data show CDR1 as SQVTM and CDR2 as ANQGSEA. The CDR3 consists of 14 residues. Trimming pared 6 bases from V and 0 bases from J, leaving 14 bases between.

The genes are TRBV2 and TRBJ1-1, with no clear D. This CDR3 contains 13 residues. The germline V gene has CDR1 SNHLY and CDR2 FYNNEI. Trimming took 7 bases from V and 0 from J, leaving 9 bases between them. CDR3: CASTLSMNTEAFF. The CDR3 DNA follows: TGTGCCAGCACCCTTAGTATGAACACTGAAGCTTTCTTT.

V usage is TRBV5-1 and J usage is TRBJ2-1; no reliable D call. Germline lookup yields CDR1 SGHRS and CDR2 YFSETQ. The CDR3 spans 14 residues. Trimming took off 0 bases at V and 6 bases at J, with 10 bases between the two ends. The CDR3 DNA is TGCGCCAGCAGCTTGGAGGGTAGGCTCAATGAGCAGTTCTTC. Translated: CASSLEGRLNEQFF.

The chain carries TRBV5-1 and TRBJ2-1; D is possibly TRBD1 (5 bases). Between the trimmed V and J ends, which lost 1 base and 7 bases, there was a span of 15 bases. The CDR3 has 15 amino acids. The germline CDR1 and CDR2 sequences are SGHRS and YFSETQ. CDR3 in DNA: TGCGCCAGCAGCTTGAGTCTGGGGCAAAGGAATGAGCAGTTCTTC. This translates into CASSLSLGQRNEQFF.

The V gene is TRBV12-3 or TRBV12-4, the J gene TRBJ2-3; 8 bases match TRBD2. Trimming cost V 5 bases and J 10 bases; bases outside gene matches: 8. This CDR3 is built from 13 residues. The CDR3 DNA is TGTGCCAGCAGTCTACCGGGGGGGCTGGCGCAGTATTTT. Protein product: CASSLPGGLAQYF.

In regard to this clonotype: At one boundary the junction diverges from the germline segment, which might be a read error. The chain is built from TRBV12-3 or TRBV12-4 and TRBJ1-2; D is uncertain. This CDR3 contains 13 residues. As DNA, the CDR3 is TGTGCCAGCAGTATCCGACCTGCCGTCAGGTACTCCTTC. Its protein is CASSIRPAVRYSF.

The gene calls are TRBV15 and TRBJ2-7; TRBD2 matches 15 bases. The CDR3 contains 17 residues. CDR1 is LNHNV and CDR2 is YYDKDF in the germline V gene (reference sequence). After removal of 5 bases from V and 2 bases from J, the junction contained 7 bases not matched to a gene. DNA of the CDR3: TGTGCCACCAGCGGGGGACTAGCGGGAGGTCGAACCTACGAGCAGTACTTC. The encoded protein is CATSGGLAGGRTYEQYF.

This clonotype occurred a few times. The V and J genes are TRBV12-3 or TRBV12-4 and TRBJ2-3, with D possibly TRBD2 on 6 matching bases. The germline V and J ends were trimmed by 5 bases and 0 bases, with 15 bases remaining between them. The CDR3 length is 16 residues. Written as DNA, the CDR3 is TGTGCCAGCAGTCATTCAGGACTAACTAGCACAGATACGCAGTATTTT. Amino acid sequence: CASSHSGLTSTDTQYF.

The chain carries TRBV5-1 and TRBJ2-7, with D perhaps matching TRBD1 (6 bases). The V gene lost 5 bases and the J gene lost 6 bases, with 12 bases spanning the gap. Germline assignment: CDR1 SGHRS and CDR2 YFSETQ. This CDR3 region has 12 residues. CDR3 coding DNA: TGCGCCAGCAGAAAAGACAGGCTCGAGCAGTACTTC. Encoded protein: CASRKDRLEQYF.

The rearrangement joins TRBV29-1 to TRBJ1-2; D not certain. This CDR3 is built from 15 residues. Between the trimmed V and J ends, which lost 1 base and 5 bases, there was a span of 17 bases. Germline values: CDR1 SQVTM, CDR2 ANQGSEA. CDR3 sequence: CSVEGAFGPLYGYTF. CDR3 coding DNA: TGCAGCGTTGAAGGGGCTTTTGGACCTCTATATGGCTACACCTTC.

This clonotype has only a few counts. The chain employs TRBV6-5 and TRBJ2-3; D gene uncertain. The V gene's germline CDR1 is MNHEY and CDR2 SVGAGI. The germline V and J ends were trimmed by 0 bases and 3 bases, with 16 bases remaining between them. This CDR3 region has 17 residues. The CDR3 DNA follows: TGTGCCAGCAGTTACTCGCCCCGCGCCAAGACAACAGATACGCAGTATTTT. It specifies CASSYSPRAKTTDTQYF.

The chain has TRBV6-1 and TRBJ2-4, with D perhaps given as TRBD1 or TRBD2 (5 bases each). V lost 2 bases, J lost 8 bases, and 10 bases lay in between. This CDR3 comprises 13 residues. CDR1 is MNHNS and CDR2 is SASEGT in the germline V gene. CDR3 in amino acids: CASSEQGVDIQYF. The CDR3 nucleotides read TGTGCCAGCAGTGAACAGGGAGTTGACATTCAGTACTTC.

The chain is built from TRBV15 and TRBJ2-5, with D possibly being TRBD1 (5 bases). This CDR3 region has 15 residues. V lost 3 bases and J 1 base, leaving 12 bases between the germline ends. Per the germline V gene, CDR1 is LNHNV and CDR2 is YYDKDF (reference sequence). The CDR3 spells CATSSQTAIQETQYF. CDR3 nucleotides: TGTGCCACCAGCAGCCAGACAGCCATCCAAGAGACCCAGTACTTC.

In this sample, this clonotype turned up a few times. Written as DNA, the CDR3 is TGTGCCAGCAGCCAAAGTTGGCAAGAGACCCAGTACTTC. Translated: CASSQSWQETQYF. The chain couples TRBV14 to TRBJ2-5, with D unclear. The CDR3 length is 13 residues. Germline loops: CDR1 SGHDN, CDR2 FVKESK. The V gene lost 2 bases and the J gene lost 2 bases, with 6 bases spanning the gap.